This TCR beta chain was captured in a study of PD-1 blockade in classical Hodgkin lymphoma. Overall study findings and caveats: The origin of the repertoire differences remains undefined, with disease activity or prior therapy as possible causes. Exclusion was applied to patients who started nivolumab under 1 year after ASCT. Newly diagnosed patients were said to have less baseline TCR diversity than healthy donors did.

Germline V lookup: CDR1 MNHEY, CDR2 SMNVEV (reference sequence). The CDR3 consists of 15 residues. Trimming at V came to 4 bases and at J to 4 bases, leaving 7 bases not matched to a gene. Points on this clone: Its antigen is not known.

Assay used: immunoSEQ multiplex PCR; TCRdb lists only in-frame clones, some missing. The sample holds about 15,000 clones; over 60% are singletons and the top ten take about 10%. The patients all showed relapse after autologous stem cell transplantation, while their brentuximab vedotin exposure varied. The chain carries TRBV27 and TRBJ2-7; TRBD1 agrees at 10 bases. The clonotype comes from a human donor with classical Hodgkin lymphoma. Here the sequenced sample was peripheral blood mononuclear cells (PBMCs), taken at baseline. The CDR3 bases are TGTGCCAGCAGTTCCCCGGGACAGGGGACGTACGAGCAGTACTTC. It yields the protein CASSSPGQGTYEQYF.